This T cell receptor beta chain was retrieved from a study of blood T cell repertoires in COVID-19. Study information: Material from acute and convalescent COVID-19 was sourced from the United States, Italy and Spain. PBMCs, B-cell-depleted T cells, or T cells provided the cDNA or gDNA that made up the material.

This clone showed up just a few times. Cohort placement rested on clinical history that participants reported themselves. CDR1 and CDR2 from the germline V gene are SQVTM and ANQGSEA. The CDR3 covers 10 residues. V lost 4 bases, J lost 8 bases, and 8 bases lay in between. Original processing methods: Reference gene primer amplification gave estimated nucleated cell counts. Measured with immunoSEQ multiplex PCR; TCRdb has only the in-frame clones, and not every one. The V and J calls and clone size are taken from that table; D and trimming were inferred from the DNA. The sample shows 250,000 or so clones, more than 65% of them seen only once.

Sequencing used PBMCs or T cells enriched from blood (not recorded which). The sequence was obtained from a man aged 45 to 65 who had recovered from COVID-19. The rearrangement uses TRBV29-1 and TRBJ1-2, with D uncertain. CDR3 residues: CSVAEGGYTF. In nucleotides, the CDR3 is TGCAGCGTTGCTGAGGGCGGCTACACCTTC.